This passage covers 12 T cell receptor beta chains from one sample sequenced in a study of long-term antiretroviral therapy in people with HIV. An immunoSEQ assay, version v3.0, was performed at survey level. Clones were read by immunoSEQ multiplex PCR, and TCRdb kept only the in-frame ones, dropping some. The sample yields about 15,000 clones, about 80% seen once. The source was unsorted PBMCs, collected 1.5 years before starting antiretroviral therapy. These receptors originate from a woman between 50 and 59 years old with HIV.

The chain is built from TRBV6-5 and TRBJ1-1, with TRBD1 matching over 7 bases. Germline V gives CDR1 MNHEY, CDR2 SVGAGI. This CDR3 contains 15 residues. V trimming: 6 bases; J trimming: 7 bases; junction bases outside the gene matches: 14. The CDR3, as DNA: TGTGCCAGCAGACCAAAACCTCTTGGACAGGATGAAGCTTTCTTT. Translating it yields CASRPKPLGQDEAFF.

The rearrangement joins TRBV5-4 to TRBJ2-3, with 11 bases matching TRBD2. The CDR3 extends over 17 amino acids. V was clipped by 0 bases and J by 2 bases; unmatched bases: 5. Germline loops: CDR1 SGHNT, CDR2 YYREEE (reference sequence). CDR3 sequence (DNA): TGTGCCAGCAGCTTGGGACCGGGACTAGCGGCCACAGATACGCAGTATTTT. It yields the protein CASSLGPGLAATDTQYF.

This chain links TRBV5-1 with TRBJ2-3; the D is unclear. The CDR3 totals 12 residues. V shed 0 bases and J shed 5 bases, with 4 bases lying between them. The germline V gene has CDR1 SGHRS and CDR2 YFSETQ. CDR3 protein: CASSLVGDTQYF. CDR3 bases: TGCGCCAGCAGCTTGGTCGGAGATACGCAGTATTTT.

The chain combines TRBV18 with TRBJ1-3; TRBD1 agrees at 8 bases. Per germline, CDR1 KGHSH and CDR2 LQKENI. The V gene end was trimmed by 3 bases and the J gene end by 0 bases; junction bases not matched to a gene: 4. CDR3 size: 16 residues. This CDR3 reads CASSPTGDDSGNTIYF. The DNA of the CDR3 is TGTGCCAGCTCACCGACAGGGGACGACTCTGGAAACACCATATATTTT.

V usage is TRBV2 and J usage is TRBJ1-5; D unresolved. Germline CDR1 is SNHLY and CDR2 is FYNNEI. V lost 4 bases to trimming and J lost 3 bases, with 10 bases between them. The CDR3 has 14 amino acids. CDR3 bases: TGTGCCAGCAGTGTACGGCCGATCAATCAGCCCCAGCATTTT. It translates to CASSVRPINQPQHF.

This clone was observed a few times. This rearrangement joins TRBV7-9 to TRBJ2-2; no definite D call. The CDR3 has 11 residues. CDR1 and CDR2 from the germline V gene are SEHNR and FQNEAQ (reference sequence). The germline V and J ends were trimmed by 7 bases and 5 bases, with 5 bases remaining between them. For the CDR3, the DNA is TGTGCCAGCACCCAGACCGGGGAGCTGTTTTTT. Translation: CASTQTGELFF.

This clone was observed once. This sample includes further DNA sequences coding for the same CDR3. The chain combines TRBV29-1 with TRBJ2-2, with D maybe TRBD1 (6 bases). The CDR3 runs 14 residues. The ends were cut back, 0 bases at V and 3 bases at J, with 8 bases in the middle. Germline V gene sequence: CDR1 SQVTM, CDR2 ANQGSEA. For the CDR3, the DNA is TGCAGCGTTGAAGACAGGGGAGACACCGGGGAGCTGTTTTTT. Translated, it gives CSVEDRGDTGELFF.

The rearrangement uses TRBV7-3 and TRBJ2-2; 7 nucleotides agree with TRBD2. This CDR3 contains 16 residues. Trimming cost V 2 bases and J 5 bases; bases outside gene matches: 8. Looked up from germline, CDR1 is SGHTA and CDR2 is FQGTGA. For the CDR3, the DNA is TGTGCCAGCAGCTTACCCGGGACCGGGGGGACCGGGGAGCTGTTTTTT. This gives the protein CASSLPGTGGTGELFF.

V is TRBV5-5 and J is TRBJ1-1, with 12 positions matching TRBD1. V dropped 5 bases and J dropped 5; count of bases not matched to a gene: 7. CDR1 is SGHKS and CDR2 is YYEKEE in the germline V gene (reference sequence). The CDR3 is 15 amino acids. In DNA form, the CDR3 reads TGTGCCAGCAGGAGCCGGGACAGGGGGCGGACTGAAGCTTTCTTT. Translation gives CASRSRDRGRTEAFF.

The CDR3 DNA is TGCGCCAGCAGTTGGGACAGATACACCGGGGAGCTGTTTTTT. It encodes CASSWDRYTGELFF. The chain uses TRBV10-1 and TRBJ2-2; TRBD1 agrees at 7 bases. The CDR3 has 14 amino acids. CDR1 and CDR2 from the germline V gene are WNHNN and SYGVQD (reference sequence). Unmatched junction bases numbered 3, after V lost 5 bases and J lost 3 bases.

This sequence joins TRBV7-9 and TRBJ1-1; D unclear. V was pared by 6 bases and J by 0 bases, with 8 bases between. Germline CDR1 and CDR2: SEHNR and FQNEAQ (reference sequence). This CDR3 is 13 amino acids long. CDR3: CASSPTLNTEAFF. Here the CDR3 DNA reads TGTGCCAGCAGTCCGACACTGAACACTGAAGCTTTCTTT.

V and J are TRBV19 and TRBJ1-6; 10 bases align to TRBD1. This CDR3 region has 18 residues. Germline V gene sequence: CDR1 LNHDA, CDR2 SQIVND (reference sequence). V gave up 4 bases and J gave up 0 bases; unmatched junction bases: 6. CDR3 sequence: CASSTRTGGSSYNSPLHF. DNA of the CDR3: TGTGCCAGTAGTACCCGGACAGGGGGGAGCTCCTATAATTCACCCCTCCACTTT. The whole variable domain, remainder taken from reference TRBV19 and TRBJ1-6, is DGGITQSPKYLFRKEGQNVTLSCEQNLNHDAMYWYRQDPGQGLRLIYYSQIVNDFQKGDIAEGYSVSREKKESFPLTVTSAQKNPTAFYLCASSTRTGGSSYNSPLHFGNGTRLTVT.